This T cell receptor (beta chain) came from a study of shared clonotypes between healthy human individuals. Looking at the study overall: There were three CD4 naive, three CD4 memory, two CD8 naive and one CD8 memory plates per donor.

A remark on this clone: The same CDR3 arises from other DNA sequences in this sample as well.

The CDR3 has 14 amino acids. Germline V gene sequence: CDR1 SGHTA, CDR2 FQGNSA. Trimming at V came to 5 bases and at J to 2 bases, leaving 5 bases not matched to a gene. Profiled with immunoSEQ multiplex PCR; TCRdb holds only in-frame clones, not every one. In the table there are around 2.5 million clones, 90% to 95% of which are singletons. The source of this sequence is a man aged 18 to 30 in good health. Some clones in this sample may be carry-over from other donors' samples. Material for sequencing was naive CD4+ T cells from PBMCs. Documented subset: CD45RA+ positively selected. This chain links TRBV7-2 with TRBJ2-7; 8 positions match TRBD2. The CDR3 loop is CASSPGRGAYEQYF. CDR3 coding DNA: TGTGCCAGCAGCCCCGGGAGGGGGGCCTACGAGCAGTACTTC.